The entry that follows covers one T cell receptor beta chain sequence. The data stem from a study of blood T cell repertoires in COVID-19. Looking at the study overall: Samples representing acute and convalescent COVID-19 were sourced from the United States, Italy and Spain.

In the study's own analysis: Nucleated cell number was recorded as an estimate derived from reference gene primer amplification. The assay was immunoSEQ multiplex PCR, and TCRdb's table has in-frame clones only and misses some. V and J calls and clone size follow that table, whereas D and trimming were derived from the DNA. The sample yields about 200,000 clones, more than 80% seen once. The CDR3 is 14 amino acids. V dropped 7 bases and J dropped 3; count of bases not matched to a gene: 6. CDR1 is SGHVS, CDR2 FQNEAQ, per germline. The chain carries TRBV7-8 and TRBJ2-5, with 9 bases fitting TRBD2. Sequences were obtained from peripheral blood. This clonotype was obtained from a woman of 80 years or more with acute or convalescent COVID-19. The DNA for the CDR3 is TGTGCCAGCACCCCAGCGGGAGGCGAAGAGACCCAGTACTTC. This encodes CASTPAGGEETQYF.